These T cell receptor beta chains were read from a single sample in a study of T cell repertoires in cytomegalovirus infection. No antigen is known for these receptors. In TCRdb, the reads were re-called with MiXCR into one record per CDR3 protein. The sample consists of some 500,000 distinct CDR3 sequences, 30% to 40% of them appearing once. The sequenced sample was cultured PBMCs, obtained from culture after CMV antigen stimulation. These receptors all stem from a human donor in good health (CMV status not recorded). Some clones in this sample may be carry-over from other donors' samples. Each CDR3 is given with its conserved first and last residue. D genes are given only for firm matches. A clone size is listed for some rows: how often the clone was seen (once, few, many), or a class if it is expanded.

v_gene: TRBV2; j_gene: TRBJ1-1; abundance: .; d_gene: .; CDR3nt: TGTGCCAGTATGCGGGACCGGGTTGAGAACACTGAAGCTTTCTTT; CDR3aa: CASMRDRVENTEAFF
v_gene: TRBV4-3; j_gene: TRBJ1-1; abundance: .; d_gene: .; CDR3nt: TGCGCCAGCAGCCAAGAGATAGCCCGGCGGGCTTTCTTT; CDR3aa: CASSQEIARRAFF
v_gene: TRBV6-1; j_gene: TRBJ1-1; abundance: .; d_gene: TRBD1; CDR3nt: TGTGCCAGCAGTGCCCGGACAGGGGGGGATAATGAAGCTTTCTTT; CDR3aa: CASSARTGGDNEAFF
v_gene: TRBV6-1; j_gene: TRBJ2-3; abundance: .; d_gene: TRBD2; CDR3nt: TGTGCCAGTTCCGGACTAGCGGGAGGGCTGGGCACAGATACGCAGTATTTT; CDR3aa: CASSGLAGGLGTDTQYF
v_gene: TRBV10-3; j_gene: TRBJ2-1; abundance: few; d_gene: TRBD2; CDR3nt: TGTGCCATCAGTGGAACTAGCGGGAGCTATGAGCAGTTCTTC; CDR3aa: CAISGTSGSYEQFF
v_gene: TRBV25-1; j_gene: TRBJ1-5; abundance: .; d_gene: TRBD1; CDR3nt: TGTGCCAGCAGTGCGACAGGGCTCAATCAGCCCCAGCATTTT; CDR3aa: CASSATGLNQPQHF
v_gene: TRBV29-1; j_gene: TRBJ2-1; abundance: .; d_gene: .; CDR3nt: TGCAGCGCCTCGGCCGGGAACTACAATGAGCAGTTCTTC; CDR3aa: CSASAGNYNEQFF
v_gene: TRBV7-2; j_gene: TRBJ2-5; abundance: .; d_gene: .; CDR3nt: TGTGCCAGCAGACCCGCAGCCAGCCAAGAGACCCAGTACTTC; CDR3aa: CASRPAASQETQYF
v_gene: TRBV12-3/TRBV12-4; j_gene: TRBJ2-5; abundance: few; d_gene: .; CDR3nt: TGTGCCAGCAGCCGGGGACACCAAGAGACCCAGTACTTC; CDR3aa: CASSRGHQETQYF
v_gene: TRBV7-2; j_gene: TRBJ2-5; abundance: .; d_gene: TRBD2; CDR3nt: TGTGCCAGCAGCTTAGGGTCAGGGCCTAGCGGGGGGGAGACCCAGTACTTC; CDR3aa: CASSLGSGPSGGETQYF
v_gene: TRBV7-2; j_gene: TRBJ2-3; abundance: .; d_gene: .; CDR3nt: TGTGCCAGCAGCTTAGCGGACGGGGTAGATACGCAGTATTTT; CDR3aa: CASSLADGVDTQYF
v_gene: TRBV12-3/TRBV12-4; j_gene: TRBJ2-1; abundance: .; d_gene: .; CDR3nt: TGTGCCAGCAGTTATTCGTTCGAGCAGTTGTTC; CDR3aa: CASSYSFEQLF
v_gene: TRBV7-8; j_gene: TRBJ2-5; abundance: .; d_gene: .; CDR3nt: TGTGCCAGCAGCTTAAAGAGACAGCCTCAAGAGACCCAGTACTTC; CDR3aa: CASSLKRQPQETQYF
v_gene: TRBV6-2/TRBV6-3; j_gene: TRBJ2-1; abundance: .; d_gene: TRBD2; CDR3nt: TGTGCCAGCAGTTACACCAGCGGGAGGGCCAGCTCCTACAATGAGCAGTTCTTC; CDR3aa: CASSYTSGRASSYNEQFF
v_gene: TRBV12-3/TRBV12-4; j_gene: TRBJ1-2; abundance: many; d_gene: TRBD1; CDR3nt: TGTGCCAGCAGTGGGGAACAGGGGGAGAAAAACTATGGCTACACCTTC; CDR3aa: CASSGEQGEKNYGYTF
v_gene: TRBV11-3; j_gene: TRBJ1-2; abundance: few; d_gene: .; CDR3nt: TGTGCCAGCAGCTTCGAATGGGATATCCTGGGGTCCTACACCTTC; CDR3aa: CASSFEWDILGSYTF
v_gene: TRBV12-5; j_gene: TRBJ2-1; abundance: few; d_gene: .; CDR3nt: TGTGCTAGTGGTTTGGTACTGGCCCCTTCCTACAATGAGCAGTTCTTC; CDR3aa: CASGLVLAPSYNEQFF
v_gene: TRBV6-5; j_gene: TRBJ2-1; abundance: few; d_gene: .; CDR3nt: TGTGCCAGCAGTTACTATAAGGGGGGGCACAATGAGCAGTTCTTC; CDR3aa: CASSYYKGGHNEQFF
v_gene: TRBV5-1; j_gene: TRBJ1-5; abundance: .; d_gene: TRBD1; CDR3nt: TGCGCCAGCAGCTTGGGGGGGACAGGGGATCATCAGCCCCAGCATTTT; CDR3aa: CASSLGGTGDHQPQHF
v_gene: TRBV7-2; j_gene: TRBJ2-2; abundance: few; d_gene: .; CDR3nt: TGTGCCAGCAGCTTTGGGGTCTTCGGGGAAACCGGGGAGCTGTTTTTT; CDR3aa: CASSFGVFGETGELFF
v_gene: TRBV6-1; j_gene: TRBJ2-1; abundance: few; d_gene: .; CDR3nt: TGTGCCAGCATCCGGGACGCGAACTACAATGAGCAGTTCTTC; CDR3aa: CASIRDANYNEQFF
v_gene: TRBV7-9; j_gene: TRBJ1-4; abundance: many; d_gene: .; CDR3nt: TGTGCCAGCAGCTTGGTCGGCGATTCACCGAAAAAACTGTTTTTT; CDR3aa: CASSLVGDSPKKLFF
v_gene: TRBV7-9; j_gene: TRBJ2-7; abundance: .; d_gene: .; CDR3nt: TGTGCCAGCAACCCCGGGGGTTACGAGCAGTACTTC; CDR3aa: CASNPGGYEQYF
v_gene: TRBV24-1; j_gene: TRBJ2-1; abundance: .; d_gene: TRBD1; CDR3nt: TGTGCCACCAGACCGGGACAGGGGTACAATGAGCAGTTCTTC; CDR3aa: CATRPGQGYNEQFF
v_gene: TRBV10-3; j_gene: TRBJ2-1; abundance: .; d_gene: .; CDR3nt: TGTGCCATCAGTGAACCCCCGGGGAATGAGCAGTTCTTC; CDR3aa: CAISEPPGNEQFF
v_gene: TRBV11-3; j_gene: TRBJ2-3; abundance: .; d_gene: .; CDR3nt: TGTGCCAGCAGCTTAGAAGGGGGGGATACGCAGTATTTT; CDR3aa: CASSLEGGDTQYF
v_gene: TRBV9; j_gene: TRBJ2-7; abundance: .; d_gene: TRBD2; CDR3nt: TGTGCCAGCAGCCCCAACCTAGCGGGAGACTACGAGCAGTACTTC; CDR3aa: CASSPNLAGDYEQYF
v_gene: TRBV7-2; j_gene: TRBJ1-1; abundance: .; d_gene: .; CDR3nt: TGTGCCAGCAGCTTATTCAGGGTGTCGAACACTGAAGCTTTCTTT; CDR3aa: CASSLFRVSNTEAFF
v_gene: TRBV4-3; j_gene: TRBJ2-1; abundance: .; d_gene: TRBD2; CDR3nt: TGCGCCAGCAGCGGCGCGCTGGGACTCGCGGGAGCCTACAATGAGCAGTTCTTC; CDR3aa: CASSGALGLAGAYNEQFF
v_gene: TRBV19; j_gene: TRBJ2-1; abundance: few; d_gene: .; CDR3nt: TGTGCCAGTAGTTCCCGGTTCAATGAGCAGTTCTTC; CDR3aa: CASSSRFNEQFF
v_gene: TRBV6-6; j_gene: TRBJ2-1; abundance: .; d_gene: TRBD2; CDR3nt: TGTGCCAGCAGTTACGCGGGAGGGCCATTATCCTACAATGAGCAGTTCTTC; CDR3aa: CASSYAGGPLSYNEQFF
v_gene: TRBV9; j_gene: TRBJ2-5; abundance: .; d_gene: .; CDR3nt: TGTGCCAGCAGCGCCCAAGACCAGGGAGGGACCCAGTACTTC; CDR3aa: CASSAQDQGGTQYF
v_gene: TRBV5-1; j_gene: TRBJ2-1; abundance: .; d_gene: TRBD2; CDR3nt: TGCGCCAGCAGCTTCCTGTTGGTAGCGGGAGATTACAATGAGCAGTTCTTC; CDR3aa: CASSFLLVAGDYNEQFF
v_gene: TRBV28; j_gene: TRBJ2-7; abundance: .; d_gene: .; CDR3nt: TGTGCCACAACCGGGACTCACCCAACCTACGAGCAGTACTTC; CDR3aa: CATTGTHPTYEQYF
v_gene: TRBV6-2/TRBV6-3; j_gene: TRBJ2-5; abundance: .; d_gene: TRBD1; CDR3nt: TGTGCCAGCATGAGAGGGGGCCCTCCAGAGACCCAGTACTTC; CDR3aa: CASMRGGPPETQYF
v_gene: TRBV4-1; j_gene: TRBJ1-4; abundance: few; d_gene: TRBD1; CDR3nt: TGCGCCAGCAGCCAAGCGGCCATCAGGGACAGGCGGAATGAAAAACTGTTTTTT; CDR3aa: CASSQAAIRDRRNEKLFF
v_gene: TRBV19; j_gene: TRBJ2-1; abundance: .; d_gene: TRBD2; CDR3nt: TGTGCCAGTAGTTGGACTAGCGGGAGGTTGACCTACAATGAGCAGTTCTTC; CDR3aa: CASSWTSGRLTYNEQFF